Sequencing of this T cell receptor (beta chain) was carried out in a study of identical twins. This clonotype was picked up a small number of times. Its antigen is not known. At one end, the junction sequence differs from germline, possibly due to a read error. All donors were healthy, and all were Caucasian. TCRdb called the 5' RACE reads again in MiXCR, with one record for every CDR3 protein. The sample yields about 690,000 distinct CDR3 sequences, roughly 6% seen once. Points from the study as a whole: Cord blood beta clonotypes present at high abundance carried fewer insertions; no such pattern appeared in memory repertoires. Analyses of zero insertions could, in part, be confounded by invariant MAIT and iNKT cells. Out-of-frame alpha sequences common to twins were enriched for low generation probability.

CDR1 is LNHNV, CDR2 YYDKDF, per germline (reference sequence). This CDR3 spans 15 amino acids. The rearrangement links TRBV15 to TRBJ2-7, with 9 bases fitting TRBD1. This clonotype was obtained from a man younger than 35 in good health. Sequences were obtained from naive T cells sorted from blood. CDR3 nucleotide sequence: TGTGCCACCAGCAGGAGGGGACAGGGCTCCAACGAGCAGTACTTC. Protein product: CATSRRGQGSNEQYF.